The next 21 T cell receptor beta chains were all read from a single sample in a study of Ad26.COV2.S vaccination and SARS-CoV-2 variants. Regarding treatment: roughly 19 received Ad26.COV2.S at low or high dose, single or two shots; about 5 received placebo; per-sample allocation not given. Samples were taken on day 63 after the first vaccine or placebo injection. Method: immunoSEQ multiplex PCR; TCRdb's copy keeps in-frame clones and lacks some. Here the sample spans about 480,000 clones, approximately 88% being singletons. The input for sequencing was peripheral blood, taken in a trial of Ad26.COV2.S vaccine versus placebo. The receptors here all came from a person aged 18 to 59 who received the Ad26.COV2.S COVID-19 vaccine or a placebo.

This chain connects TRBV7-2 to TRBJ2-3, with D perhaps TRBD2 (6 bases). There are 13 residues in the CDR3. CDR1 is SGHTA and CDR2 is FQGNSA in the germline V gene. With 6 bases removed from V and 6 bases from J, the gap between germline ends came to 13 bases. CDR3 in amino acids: CASRGEEEDTQYF. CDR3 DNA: TGTGCCAGCAGGGGGGAGGAGGAGGATACGCAGTATTTT.

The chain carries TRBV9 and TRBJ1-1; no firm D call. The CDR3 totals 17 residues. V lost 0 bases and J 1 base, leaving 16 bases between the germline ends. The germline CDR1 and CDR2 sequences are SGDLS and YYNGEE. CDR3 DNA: TGTGCCAGCAGCGTAGGTAGTCCTGGACGGACGAACACTGAAGCTTTCTTT. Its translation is CASSVGSPGRTNTEAFF.

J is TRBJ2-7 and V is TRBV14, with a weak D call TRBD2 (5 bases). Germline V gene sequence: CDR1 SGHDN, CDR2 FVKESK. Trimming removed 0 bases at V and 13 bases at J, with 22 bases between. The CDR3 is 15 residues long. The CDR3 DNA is TGTGCCAGCAGCCAAGAACGGGTGAGGGCCGGGCTTCAATACTTC. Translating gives CASSQERVRAGLQYF.

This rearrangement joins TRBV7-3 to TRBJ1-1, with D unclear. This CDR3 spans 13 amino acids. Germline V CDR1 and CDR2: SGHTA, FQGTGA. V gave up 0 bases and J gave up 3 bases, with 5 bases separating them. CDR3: CASSLTLDTEAFF. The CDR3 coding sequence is TGTGCCAGCAGCTTAACTTTGGACACTGAAGCTTTCTTT.

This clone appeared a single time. The CDR3 region is CASSALNEQFF. In DNA form, the CDR3 reads TGTGCCAGCAGCGCTCTCAATGAGCAGTTCTTC. The genes are TRBV6-5 and TRBJ2-1; D is undetermined. Looked up from germline, CDR1 is MNHEY and CDR2 is SVGAGI. This CDR3 is 11 amino acids long. V lost 6 bases and J 6 bases, leaving 6 bases between the germline ends.

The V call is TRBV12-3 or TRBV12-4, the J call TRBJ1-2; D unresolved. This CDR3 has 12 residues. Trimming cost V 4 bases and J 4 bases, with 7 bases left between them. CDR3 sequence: CASSSPGYGYTF. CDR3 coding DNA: TGTGCCAGCAGTTCCCCGGGCTATGGCTACACCTTC.

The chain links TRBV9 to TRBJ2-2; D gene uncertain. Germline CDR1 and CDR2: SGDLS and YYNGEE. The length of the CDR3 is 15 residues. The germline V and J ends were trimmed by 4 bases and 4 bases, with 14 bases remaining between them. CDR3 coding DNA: TGTGCCAGCAGCCCCAGCCCCGACCTCACCGGGGAGCTGTTTTTT. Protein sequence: CASSPSPDLTGELFF.

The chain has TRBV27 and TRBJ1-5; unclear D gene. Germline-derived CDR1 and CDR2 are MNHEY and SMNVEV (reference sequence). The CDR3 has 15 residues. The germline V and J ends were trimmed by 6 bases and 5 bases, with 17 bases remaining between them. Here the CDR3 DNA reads TGTGCCAGCAGACCTCTTAGCCAGCCGGATCAGCCCCAGCATTTT. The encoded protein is CASRPLSQPDQPQHF.

The CDR3 DNA is TGTGCCAGCAACCCGGACAGGGCTCAGCCCCAGCATTTT. Translated: CASNPDRAQPQHF. The V call is TRBV19, the J call TRBJ1-5, with 8 bases fitting TRBD1. The CDR3 sequence is 13 residues long. Looked up from germline, CDR1 is LNHDA and CDR2 is SQIVND (reference sequence). V was clipped by 9 bases and J by 6 bases; unmatched bases: 7. The full variable domain, its missing parts supplied by reference TRBV19 and TRBJ1-5, is DGGITQSPKYLFRKEGQNVTLSCEQNLNHDAMYWYRQDPGQGLRLIYYSQIVNDFQKGDIAEGYSVSREKKESFPLTVTSAQKNPTAFYLCASNPDRAQPQHFGDGTRLSIL.

This CDR3 reads CASSQSGPNSPLHF. The CDR3 nucleotides read TGTGCCAGCAGCCAGAGCGGCCCGAATTCACCCCTCCACTTT. The chain recombines TRBV3-1 (or the pseudogene TRBV3-2) with TRBJ1-6; D unclear. CDR1 and CDR2 from the germline V gene are LGHDT and YNNKEL (reference sequence). With 3 bases removed from V and 7 bases from J, the gap between germline ends came to 10 bases. The CDR3 runs to 14 residues.

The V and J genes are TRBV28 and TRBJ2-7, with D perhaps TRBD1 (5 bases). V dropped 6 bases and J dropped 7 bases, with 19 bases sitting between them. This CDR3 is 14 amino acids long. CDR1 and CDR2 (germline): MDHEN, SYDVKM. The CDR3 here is CASSPLGPRREQYF. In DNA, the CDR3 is TGTGCCAGCAGCCCTTTGGGGCCTCGGAGAGAGCAGTACTTC.

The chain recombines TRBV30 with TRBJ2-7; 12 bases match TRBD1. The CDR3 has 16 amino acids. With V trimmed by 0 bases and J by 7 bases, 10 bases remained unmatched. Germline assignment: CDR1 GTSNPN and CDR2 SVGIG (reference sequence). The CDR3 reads CAWSVIMGQGAQEQYF. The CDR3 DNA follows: TGTGCCTGGAGTGTAATTATGGGACAGGGGGCACAGGAGCAGTACTTC.

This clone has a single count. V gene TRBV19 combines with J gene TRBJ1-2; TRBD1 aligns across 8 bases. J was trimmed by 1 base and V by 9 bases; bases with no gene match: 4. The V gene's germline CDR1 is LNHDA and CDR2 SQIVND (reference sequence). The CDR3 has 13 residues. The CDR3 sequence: CASRQGNNYGYTF. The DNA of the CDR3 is TGTGCCAGCCGACAGGGGAATAACTATGGCTACACCTTC.

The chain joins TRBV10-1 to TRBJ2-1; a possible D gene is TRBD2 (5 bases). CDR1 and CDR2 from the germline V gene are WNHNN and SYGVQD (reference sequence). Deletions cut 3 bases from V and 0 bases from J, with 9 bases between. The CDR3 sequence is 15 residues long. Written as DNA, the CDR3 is TGCGCCAGCAGTGATATAAGCGGCTCCTACAATGAGCAGTTCTTC. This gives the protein CASSDISGSYNEQFF.

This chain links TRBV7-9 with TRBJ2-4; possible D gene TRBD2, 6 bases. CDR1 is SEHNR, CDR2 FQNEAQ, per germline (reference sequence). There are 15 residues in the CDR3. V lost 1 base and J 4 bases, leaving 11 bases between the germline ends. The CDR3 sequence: CASSLVAGWKNIQYF. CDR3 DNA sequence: TGTGCCAGCAGCTTAGTCGCGGGATGGAAAAACATTCAGTACTTC.

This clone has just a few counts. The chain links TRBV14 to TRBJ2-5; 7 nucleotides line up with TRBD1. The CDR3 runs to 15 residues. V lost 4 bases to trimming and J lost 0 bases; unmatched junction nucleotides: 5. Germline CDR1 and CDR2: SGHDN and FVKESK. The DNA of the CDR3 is TGTGCCAGCAGCCCCCCGACAGGGTACCAAGAGACCCAGTACTTC. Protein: CASSPPTGYQETQYF. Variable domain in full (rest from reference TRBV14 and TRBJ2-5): EAGVTQFPSHSVIEKGQTVTLRCDPISGHDNLYWYRRVMGKEIKFLLHFVKESKQDESGMPNNRFLAERTGGTYSTLKVQPAELEDSGVYFCASSPPTGYQETQYFGPGTRLLVL.

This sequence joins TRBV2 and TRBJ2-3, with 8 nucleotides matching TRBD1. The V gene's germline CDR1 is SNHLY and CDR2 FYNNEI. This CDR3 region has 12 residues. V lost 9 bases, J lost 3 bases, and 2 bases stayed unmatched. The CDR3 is CARDRGTDTQYF. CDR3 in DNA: TGTGCCAGAGACAGGGGTACAGATACGCAGTATTTT.

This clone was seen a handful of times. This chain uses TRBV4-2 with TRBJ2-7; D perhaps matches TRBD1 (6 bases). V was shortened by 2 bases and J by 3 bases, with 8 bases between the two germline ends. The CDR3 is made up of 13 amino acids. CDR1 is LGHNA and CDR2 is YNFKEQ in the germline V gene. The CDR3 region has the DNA TGTGCCAGCAGCCAAACAGGGTACTACGAGCAGTACTTC. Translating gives CASSQTGYYEQYF.

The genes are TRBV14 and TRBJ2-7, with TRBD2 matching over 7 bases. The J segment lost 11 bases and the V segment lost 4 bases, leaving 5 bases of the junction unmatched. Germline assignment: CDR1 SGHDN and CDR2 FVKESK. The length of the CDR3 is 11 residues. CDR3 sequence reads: CASSREGREYF. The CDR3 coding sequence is TGTGCCAGCAGCCGGGAGGGACGCGAGTACTTC.

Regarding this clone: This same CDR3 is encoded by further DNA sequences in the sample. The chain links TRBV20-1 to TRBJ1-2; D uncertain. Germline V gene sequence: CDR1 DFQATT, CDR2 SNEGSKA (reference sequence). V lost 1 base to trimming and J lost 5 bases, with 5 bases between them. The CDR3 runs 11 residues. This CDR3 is CSARVGYGYTF. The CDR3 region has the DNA TGCAGTGCTAGAGTGGGGTATGGCTACACCTTC.

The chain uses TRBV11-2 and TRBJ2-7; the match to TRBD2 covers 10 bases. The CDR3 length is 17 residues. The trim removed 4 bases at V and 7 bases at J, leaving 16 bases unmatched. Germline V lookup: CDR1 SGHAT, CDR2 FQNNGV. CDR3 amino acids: CASSSSTAGGPWWEQYF. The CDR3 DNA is TGTGCCAGCAGCTCCTCAACAGCGGGAGGGCCATGGTGGGAGCAGTACTTC.